This TCR beta chain was profiled in a study of blood T cell repertoires in COVID-19. Across the study: Material from acute and convalescent COVID-19 was sourced from the United States, Italy and Spain.

This CDR3 is 13 amino acids long. Trimming stripped 11 bases from V and 2 bases from J, with 16 bases between. CDR1 is SNHLY, CDR2 FYNNEI, per germline. Each recovered donor of Cohort 3 presented with two negative PCRs, clearance, or symptom resolution. In the source study's methods: Nucleated cell number was recorded as an estimate derived from reference gene primer amplification. Some clones are missing from TCRdb's copy, which holds only in-frame ones; the method was immunoSEQ multiplex PCR. The V and J calls and the clone size are those of that table, but D and trimming were determined from the DNA. The sample shows 250,000 to 400,000 clones, roughly 86% of them seen only once.

Material for sequencing was PBMCs or T cells enriched from blood (not recorded which). The chain carries TRBV2 and TRBJ2-7; D is undetermined. The clonotype originates from a woman between 25 and 40 years old who had recovered from COVID-19. This CDR3 reads CASQRDSTYEQYF. The CDR3 DNA sequence: TGTGCCTCCCAGCGAGACTCGACCTACGAGCAGTACTTC.